This passage covers 20 T cell receptor beta chains from one sample sequenced in a study of T cells in Graves' hyperthyroidism and ophthalmopathy. Amplification yielded TCR beta CDR3 regions, with RNA transcripts as the source. The TCR CDR3 first-round RT-PCR relied on the HTBI primer set. TCRdb reprocessed the multiplex PCR reads with MiXCR, giving one entry per CDR3 protein. The table records about 360,000 distinct CDR3 sequences, under 15% of them present only once. The specimen was blood. The source of these receptors is a woman aged 18-29 years with Graves' hyperthyroidism.

This clonotype was observed a handful of times. The chain joins TRBV20-1 to TRBJ1-2, with D hard to call. Germline CDR1 is DFQATT and CDR2 is SNEGSKA (reference sequence). Trimming removed 0 bases at V and 4 bases at J, with 12 bases between. This CDR3 is built from 14 residues. Here the CDR3 DNA reads TGCAGTGCTAGAGATCTGAGGGTACGCTATGGCTACACCTTC. Protein: CSARDLRVRYGYTF.

This clonotype was recorded many times. This rearrangement joins TRBV5-6 to TRBJ2-7; D uncertain. Germline CDR1 SGHDT, CDR2 YYEEEE. This CDR3 has 13 amino acids. Trimming shortened V by 4 bases and J by 2 bases, and 10 bases separated the two germline ends. CDR3 loop: CASSVGNTYEQYF. In DNA, the CDR3 is TGTGCCAGCAGCGTGGGCAATACCTACGAGCAGTACTTC.

The chain recombines TRBV10-3 with TRBJ2-2, with 9 bases lining up with TRBD2. The CDR3 consists of 14 residues. V shed 11 bases and J 1 base; nucleotides not matched to a gene: 5. Germline V gene data show CDR1 as ENHRY and CDR2 as SYGVKD. For the CDR3, the DNA is TGTGCCGCCGGTAGCGGGGGGAACACCGGGGAGCTGTTTTTT. It translates to CAAGSGGNTGELFF.

This clonotype came up many times. J is TRBJ2-1 and V is TRBV5-1; 10 bases agree with TRBD2. Germline CDR1 and CDR2: SGHRS and YFSETQ. V lost 5 bases and J lost 8; bases outside the gene matches: 13. This CDR3 spans 16 amino acids. The CDR3 nucleotides are TGCGCCAGCAGTTGGAAAGCGGGGGGGCCTAGGGATGAGCAGTTCTTC. This gives the protein CASSWKAGGPRDEQFF.

V usage is TRBV2 and J usage is TRBJ2-7, with TRBD2 matching over 10 bases. V dropped 2 bases and J dropped 4; count of bases not matched to a gene: 11. This CDR3 has 17 amino acids. Germline CDR1 SNHLY, CDR2 FYNNEI. The CDR3 nucleotides read TGTGCCAGCAGTGAAAATGGGCTAGCGGGGGTATATTACGAGCAGTACTTC. Its translation: CASSENGLAGVYYEQYF.

Ten or more counts support this clonotype. The CDR3 sequence: CSARDGLAGGQETQYF. CDR3 sequence (DNA): TGCAGTGCTAGAGACGGACTAGCGGGGGGCCAAGAGACCCAGTACTTC. The rearrangement uses TRBV20-1 and TRBJ2-5; 14 nucleotides align to TRBD2. The junction had 1 base not matched to a gene; V was cut back by 0 bases and J by 1 base. Looked up from germline, CDR1 is DFQATT and CDR2 is SNEGSKA (reference sequence). CDR3 length: 16 amino acids.

This clonotype was seen repeatedly, ten times or more. The chain uses TRBV12-3 or TRBV12-4 and TRBJ1-5; a weak D match, TRBD1 (6 bases). This CDR3 comprises 14 residues. Trimming left V 5 bases short and J 7 bases short, with 15 bases between. The chain's CDR3 is CASSQQGGDQPQHF. The CDR3 region has the DNA TGTGCCAGCAGTCAACAGGGAGGGGACCAGCCCCAGCATTTT.

The chain joins TRBV13 to TRBJ2-7; weak D call: TRBD2 (5 bases). Trimming left V 7 bases short and J 4 bases short, with 20 bases between. The CDR3 is made up of 15 amino acids. The germline V gene has CDR1 PRHDT and CDR2 FYEKMQ (reference sequence). CDR3 sequence: CASNFLAGPIYEQYF. The CDR3 DNA reads TGTGCCAGCAACTTTCTGGCGGGCCCGATATACGAGCAGTACTTC.

At least ten counts were recorded for this clonotype. The V call is TRBV28, the J call TRBJ1-1; D remains unclear. Germline CDR1 reads MDHEN; CDR2 reads SYDVKM. The CDR3 is 13 residues long. The V and J ends lost 5 bases and 0 bases respectively, with 7 bases between them. The CDR3 bases are TGTGCCAGCAGTCTACCAGTGAACACTGAAGCTTTCTTT. This gives the protein CASSLPVNTEAFF.

CDR3 DNA: TGCGCCAGCAGCCCCGGGGAGGGGTCCCGATACGAGCAGTACTTC. It specifies CASSPGEGSRYEQYF. V and J are TRBV5-1 and TRBJ2-7, with TRBD2 matching over 7 bases. CDR3 size: 15 residues. J gave up 4 bases and V 4 bases, and 11 bases lay outside the gene matches. The V gene's germline CDR1 is SGHRS and CDR2 YFSETQ.

The V call is TRBV10-2, the J call TRBJ2-7; 7 bases fit TRBD1. This CDR3 contains 16 residues. V gave up 6 bases and J gave up 5 bases; unmatched junction bases: 16. CDR1 and CDR2 from the germline V gene are WSHSY and SAAADI. The CDR3 loop is CASSPSRGRGFHEQYF. The CDR3 nucleotides read TGCGCCAGCAGCCCGAGCAGGGGCAGGGGGTTCCACGAGCAGTACTTC.

The J gene is TRBJ2-1, the V gene TRBV7-2, with 9 nucleotides matching TRBD2. CDR1 SGHTA and CDR2 FQGNSA come from the germline V gene. This CDR3 spans 19 amino acids. After removal of 5 bases from V and 12 bases from J, the junction contained 26 bases not matched to a gene. The CDR3 nucleotides read TGTGCCAGCAGCCAAGATCCCCTACCGGGACTAGCACTTACTCAGGCGCAGTTCTTC. It codes for CASSQDPLPGLALTQAQFF.

Many counts were recorded for this clonotype. The chain links TRBV3-1 to TRBJ2-7; TRBD1 matches 9 bases. J lost 3 bases, V lost 5 bases, and 8 bases had no gene match. CDR3 length: 15 residues. Germline CDR1 and CDR2: LGHDT and YNNKEL (reference sequence). The CDR3 DNA follows: TGTGCCAGCAGCAACCGGGACAGGGTATTCTACGAGCAGTACTTC. As protein: CASSNRDRVFYEQYF.

This clonotype was observed a few times. The CDR3 loop reads CASSLAGEGTDTQYF. CDR3 bases: TGTGCCAGCAGCTTGGCGGGAGAGGGGACAGATACGCAGTATTTT. This sequence joins TRBV5-6 and TRBJ2-3; D possibly corresponds to TRBD2 (6 bases). The CDR3 contains 15 residues. V lost 0 bases and J lost 3, with 11 bases in between. The germline CDR1 and CDR2 sequences are SGHDT and YYEEEE. Full variable domain (missing parts from reference TRBV5-6 and TRBJ2-3): DAGVTQSPTHLIKTRGQQVTLRCSPKSGHDTVSWYQQALGQGPQFIFQYYEEEERQRGNFPDRFSGHQFPNYSSELNVNALLLGDSALYLCASSLAGEGTDTQYFGPGTRLTVL.

V and J are TRBV19 and TRBJ1-5; TRBD1 agrees at 9 bases. This CDR3 comprises 18 residues. Germline CDR1 is LNHDA and CDR2 is SQIVND (reference sequence). The junction had 18 bases not matched to a gene; V was cut back by 8 bases and J by 4 bases. The CDR3 region is CASDPGQGDPRGNQPQHF. As DNA, the CDR3 is TGTGCCAGTGATCCGGGACAGGGTGACCCGCGGGGTAATCAGCCCCAGCATTTT.

A few counts support this clonotype. One end of the junction varies from germline; a read error may be responsible. This rearrangement joins TRBV3-1 to TRBJ2-3; the D is unclear. The CDR3 length is 15 residues. The germline gives CDR1 LGHDT, CDR2 YNNKEL (reference sequence). The CDR3 nucleotides are TGTGCCGGCAGCCATATTCAGGCTAGCACAGATACGCAGTATTTT. Encoded protein: CAGSHIQASTDTQYF.

This clonotype was seen a handful of times. The rearrangement links TRBV6-1 to TRBJ2-3; D might be TRBD1 (6 bases). V was cut by 6 bases and J by 4 bases, with 17 bases left in between. CDR3 length: 15 residues. Germline V CDR1 and CDR2: MNHNS, SASEGT. CDR3 residues: CASSRQDRQADTQYF. CDR3 DNA sequence: TGTGCCAGCAGCCGACAGGACCGTCAGGCAGATACGCAGTATTTT.

This sequence joins TRBV28 and TRBJ1-2; a weak D match, TRBD1 (5 bases). The V end was cut by 2 bases, the J end by 0 bases, with 13 bases between. CDR1 is MDHEN and CDR2 is SYDVKM in the germline V gene. The length of the CDR3 is 16 residues. CDR3 amino acids: CASSLGGAGANYGYTF. The CDR3 nucleotides read TGTGCCAGCAGTTTAGGAGGGGCGGGAGCTAACTATGGCTACACCTTC.

This clonotype showed up many times. The gene calls are TRBV19 and TRBJ2-5; 10 bases align to TRBD2. The CDR3 loop spans 15 amino acids. The germline V gene encodes CDR1 LNHDA and CDR2 SQIVND (reference sequence). J gave up 2 bases and V 8 bases, and 8 bases lay outside the gene matches. The CDR3 coding sequence is TGTGCCAGTGGGCGGACTAGCGGACCACAAGAGACCCAGTACTTC. Protein sequence: CASGRTSGPQETQYF.

There are many counts of this clonotype. This sequence joins TRBV2 and TRBJ1-3; no reliable D call. The CDR3 extends over 13 amino acids. The germline V and J ends were trimmed by 7 bases and 3 bases, with 10 bases remaining between them. Germline lookup yields CDR1 SNHLY and CDR2 FYNNEI. The CDR3 reads CASKDGVGNTIYF. In DNA form, the CDR3 reads TGTGCCAGCAAAGACGGGGTTGGAAACACCATATATTTT. Based on the CDR3 plus reference TRBV2 and TRBJ1-3, the full variable domain is EPEVTQTPSHQVTQMGQEVILRCVPISNHLYFYWYRQILGQKVEFLVSFYNNEISEKSEIFDDQFSVERPDGSNFTLKIRSTKLEDSAMYFCASKDGVGNTIYFGEGSWLTVV.